This T cell receptor beta chain was obtained from a study of T cells in localized non-small cell lung cancer. Concerning this clone: What it binds is not known.

Regarding the study as a whole: Only one tumor region went through sequencing, so heterogeneity may still be there. There were a median roughly 59 of the top 100 tumor clones appearing in adjacent lung.

Germline V gene data show CDR1 as LNHDA and CDR2 as SQIVND (reference sequence). V lost 5 bases, J lost 2 bases, and 12 bases lay in between. CDR3 length: 14 amino acids. Only in-frame clones appear in the TCRdb table, and some are missing; sequencing was by immunoSEQ multiplex PCR. The data hold about 3,500 clones, with roughly 25% observed a single time. The source is a woman aged 35-70 years with stage I lung adenocarcinoma. The chain is built from TRBV19 and TRBJ1-1; D is uncertain. This specimen consisted of lung tumor tissue, obtained before any cancer treatment. The CDR3 loop is CASSASGVNTEAFF. As DNA, the CDR3 is TGTGCCAGTAGTGCCTCTGGAGTAAACACTGAAGCTTTCTTT. The entire variable domain, with the rest obtained from reference TRBV19 and TRBJ1-1, is as follows: DGGITQSPKYLFRKEGQNVTLSCEQNLNHDAMYWYRQDPGQGLRLIYYSQIVNDFQKGDIAEGYSVSREKKESFPLTVTSAQKNPTAFYLCASSASGVNTEAFFGQGTRLTVV.